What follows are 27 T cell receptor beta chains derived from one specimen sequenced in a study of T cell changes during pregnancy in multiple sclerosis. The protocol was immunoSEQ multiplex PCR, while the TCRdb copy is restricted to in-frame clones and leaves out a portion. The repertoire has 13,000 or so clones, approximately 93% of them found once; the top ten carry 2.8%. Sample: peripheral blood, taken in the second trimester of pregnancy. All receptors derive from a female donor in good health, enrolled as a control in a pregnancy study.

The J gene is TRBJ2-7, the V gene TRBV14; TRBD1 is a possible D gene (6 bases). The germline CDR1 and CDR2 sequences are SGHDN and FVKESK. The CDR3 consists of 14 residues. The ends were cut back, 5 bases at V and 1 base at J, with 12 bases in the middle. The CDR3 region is CASSFRTASYEQYF. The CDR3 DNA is TGTGCCAGCAGCTTCCGGACAGCATCCTACGAGCAGTACTTC.

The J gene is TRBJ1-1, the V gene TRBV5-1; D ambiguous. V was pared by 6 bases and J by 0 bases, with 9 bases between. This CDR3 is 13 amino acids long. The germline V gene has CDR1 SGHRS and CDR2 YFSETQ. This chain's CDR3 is CASTGVVNTEAFF. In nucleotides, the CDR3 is TGCGCCAGCACCGGGGTGGTGAACACTGAAGCTTTCTTT.

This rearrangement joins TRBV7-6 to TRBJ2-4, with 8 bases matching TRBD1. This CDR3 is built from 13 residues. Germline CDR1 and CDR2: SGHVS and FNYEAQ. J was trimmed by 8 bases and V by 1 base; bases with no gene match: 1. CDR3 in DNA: TGTGCCAGCAGCTTAGACAGGGGGGACATTCAGTACTTC. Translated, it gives CASSLDRGDIQYF. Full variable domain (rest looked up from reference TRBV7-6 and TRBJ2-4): GAGVSQSPRYKVTKRGQDVALRCDPISGHVSLYWYRQALGQGPEFLTYFNYEAQQDKSGLPNDRFSAERPEGSISTLTIQRTEQRDSAMYRCASSLDRGDIQYFGAGTRLSVL.

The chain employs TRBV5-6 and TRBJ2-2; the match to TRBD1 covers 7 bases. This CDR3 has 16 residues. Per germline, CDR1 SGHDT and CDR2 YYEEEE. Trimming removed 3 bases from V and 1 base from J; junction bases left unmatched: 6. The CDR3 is CASSSAGTVNTGELFF. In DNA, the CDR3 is TGTGCCAGCAGCTCAGCCGGGACAGTGAACACCGGGGAGCTGTTTTTT.

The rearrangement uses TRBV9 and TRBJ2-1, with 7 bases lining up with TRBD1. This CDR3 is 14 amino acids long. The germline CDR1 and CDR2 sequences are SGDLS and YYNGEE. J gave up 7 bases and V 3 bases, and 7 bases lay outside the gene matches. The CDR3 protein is CASSEGQRLNEQFF. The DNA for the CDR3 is TGTGCCAGCAGCGAGGGACAGAGATTAAATGAGCAGTTCTTC.

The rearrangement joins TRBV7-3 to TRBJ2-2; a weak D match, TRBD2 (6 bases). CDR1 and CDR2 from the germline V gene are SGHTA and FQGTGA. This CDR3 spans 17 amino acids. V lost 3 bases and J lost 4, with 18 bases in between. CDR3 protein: CASSLVGGPGLTGELFF. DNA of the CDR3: TGTGCCAGCAGCTTGGTCGGGGGACCAGGGCTCACCGGGGAGCTGTTTTTT.

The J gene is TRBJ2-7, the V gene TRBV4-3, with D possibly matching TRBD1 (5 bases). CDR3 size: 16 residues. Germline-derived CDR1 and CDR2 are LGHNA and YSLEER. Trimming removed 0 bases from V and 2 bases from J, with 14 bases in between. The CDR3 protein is CASSQETASSTYEQYF. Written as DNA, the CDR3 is TGCGCCAGCAGCCAAGAGACAGCCTCCTCGACCTACGAGCAGTACTTC.

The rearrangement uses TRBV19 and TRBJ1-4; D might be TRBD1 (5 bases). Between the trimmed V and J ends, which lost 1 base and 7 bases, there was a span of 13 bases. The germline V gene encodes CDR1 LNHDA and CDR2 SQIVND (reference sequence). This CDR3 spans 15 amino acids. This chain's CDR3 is CASSIGGPSGEKLFF. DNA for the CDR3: TGTGCCAGTAGTATAGGGGGCCCTTCGGGTGAAAAACTGTTTTTT.

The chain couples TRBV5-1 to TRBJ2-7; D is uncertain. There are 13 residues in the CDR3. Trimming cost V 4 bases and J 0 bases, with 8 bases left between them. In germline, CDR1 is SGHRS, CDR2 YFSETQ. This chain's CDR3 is CASSRVSSYEQYF. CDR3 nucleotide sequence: TGCGCCAGCAGCCGAGTTTCCTCCTACGAGCAGTACTTC.

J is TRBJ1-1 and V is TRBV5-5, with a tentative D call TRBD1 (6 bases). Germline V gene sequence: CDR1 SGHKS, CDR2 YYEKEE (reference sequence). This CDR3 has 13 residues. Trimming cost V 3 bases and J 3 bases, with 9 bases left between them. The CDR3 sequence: CASSSPGDTEAFF. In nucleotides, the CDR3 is TGTGCCAGCAGCTCCCCAGGGGACACTGAAGCTTTCTTT. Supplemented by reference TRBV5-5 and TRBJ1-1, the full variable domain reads DAGVTQSPTHLIKTRGQQVTLRCSPISGHKSVSWYQQVLGQGPQFIFQYYEKEERGRGNFPDRFSARQFPNYSSELNVNALLLGDSALYLCASSSPGDTEAFFGQGTRLTVV.

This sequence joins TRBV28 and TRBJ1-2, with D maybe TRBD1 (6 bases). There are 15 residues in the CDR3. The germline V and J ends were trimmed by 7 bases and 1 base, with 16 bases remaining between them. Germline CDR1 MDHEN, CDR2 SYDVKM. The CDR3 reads CASTEDRRYNYGYTF. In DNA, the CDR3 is TGTGCCAGCACCGAAGACAGGAGATATAACTATGGCTACACCTTC.

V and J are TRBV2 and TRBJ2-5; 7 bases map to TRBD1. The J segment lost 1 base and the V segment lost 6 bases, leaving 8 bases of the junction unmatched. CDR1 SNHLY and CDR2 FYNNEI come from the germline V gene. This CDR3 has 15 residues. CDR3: CASRNRGLGQETQYF. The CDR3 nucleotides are TGTGCCAGCAGGAACAGGGGCCTAGGCCAAGAGACCCAGTACTTC.

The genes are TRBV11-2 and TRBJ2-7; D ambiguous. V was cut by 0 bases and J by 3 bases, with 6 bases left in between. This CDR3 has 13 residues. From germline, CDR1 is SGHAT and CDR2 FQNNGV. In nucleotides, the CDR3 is TGTGCCAGCAGCTTAGAAGCGCTCTACGAGCAGTACTTC. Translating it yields CASSLEALYEQYF.

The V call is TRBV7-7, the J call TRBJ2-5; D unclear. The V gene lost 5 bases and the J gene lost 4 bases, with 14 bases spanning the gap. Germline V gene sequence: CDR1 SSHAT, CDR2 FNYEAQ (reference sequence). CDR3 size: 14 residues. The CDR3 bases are TGTGCCAGCAGCCCTGAAATATCAGGAGAGACCCAGTACTTC. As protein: CASSPEISGETQYF. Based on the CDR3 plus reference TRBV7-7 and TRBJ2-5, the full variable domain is GAGVSQSPRYKVTKRGQDVTLRCDPISSHATLYWYQQALGQGPEFLTYFNYEAQPDKSGLPSDRFSAERPEGSISTLTIQRTEQRDSAMYRCASSPEISGETQYFGPGTRLLVL.

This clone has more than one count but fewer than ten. DNA of the CDR3: TGCAGCGTTGCGGGTCACCAAGAGACCCAGTACTTC. This gives the protein CSVAGHQETQYF. V gene TRBV29-1 combines with J gene TRBJ2-5; D unclear. There are 12 residues in the CDR3. The germline V and J ends were trimmed by 4 bases and 0 bases, with 6 bases remaining between them. The germline V gene has CDR1 SQVTM and CDR2 ANQGSEA.

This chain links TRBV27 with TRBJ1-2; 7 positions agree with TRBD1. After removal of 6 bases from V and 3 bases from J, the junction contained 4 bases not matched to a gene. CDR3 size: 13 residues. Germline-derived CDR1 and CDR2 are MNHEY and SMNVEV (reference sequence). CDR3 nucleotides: TGTGCCAGCAGGCTTACAGGGGACTATGGCTACACCTTC. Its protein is CASRLTGDYGYTF.

The DNA for the CDR3 is TGTGCCAGCAGCTTAGCCCCAGAAACCACCAGTAATGAAAAACTGTTTTTT. Protein sequence: CASSLAPETTSNEKLFF. The chain couples TRBV7-2 to TRBJ1-4; no firm D call. V was cut by 0 bases and J by 4 bases, with 15 bases left in between. The germline gives CDR1 SGHTA, CDR2 FQGNSA. The CDR3 extends over 17 amino acids. The entire variable domain, with the rest obtained from reference TRBV7-2 and TRBJ1-4, is as follows: GAGVSQSPSNKVTEKGKDVELRCDPISGHTALYWYRQSLGQGLEFLIYFQGNSAPDKSGLPSDRFSAERTGGSVSTLTIQRTQQEDSAVYLCASSLAPETTSNEKLFFGSGTQLSVL.

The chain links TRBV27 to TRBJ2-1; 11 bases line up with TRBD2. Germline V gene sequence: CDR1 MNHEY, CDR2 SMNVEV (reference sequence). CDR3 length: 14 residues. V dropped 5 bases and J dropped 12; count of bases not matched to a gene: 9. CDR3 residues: CASSPNQLAGGQFF. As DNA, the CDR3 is TGTGCCAGCAGTCCGAACCAGCTAGCGGGAGGGCAGTTCTTC.

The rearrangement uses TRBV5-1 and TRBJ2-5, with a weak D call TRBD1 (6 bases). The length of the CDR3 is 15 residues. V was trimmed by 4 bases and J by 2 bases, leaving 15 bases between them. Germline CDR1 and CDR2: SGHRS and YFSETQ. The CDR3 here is CASSPDRGQQETQYF. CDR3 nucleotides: TGCGCCAGCAGCCCGGATAGAGGACAGCAAGAGACCCAGTACTTC.

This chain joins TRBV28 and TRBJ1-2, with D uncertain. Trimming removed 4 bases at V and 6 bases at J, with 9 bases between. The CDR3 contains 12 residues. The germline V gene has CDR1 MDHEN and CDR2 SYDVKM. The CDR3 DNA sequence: TGTGCCAGCAGTTGGACGGAGGATGGCTACACCTTC. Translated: CASSWTEDGYTF.

The DNA for the CDR3 is TGTGCCAGCAGTTCGGCAGGGGGAAAGGGAGAGACCCAGTACTTC. Its translation: CASSSAGGKGETQYF. The rearrangement joins TRBV28 to TRBJ2-5; 7 bases agree with TRBD1. The length of the CDR3 is 15 residues. Unmatched junction bases numbered 9, after V lost 4 bases and J lost 4 bases. Germline lookup yields CDR1 MDHEN and CDR2 SYDVKM.

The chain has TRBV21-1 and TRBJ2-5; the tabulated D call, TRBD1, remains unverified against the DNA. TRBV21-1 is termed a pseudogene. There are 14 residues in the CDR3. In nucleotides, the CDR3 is TGTGCCAGCAGACTCGGGACAGGGGAAGAGACCCAGTACTTC. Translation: CASRLGTGEETQYF.

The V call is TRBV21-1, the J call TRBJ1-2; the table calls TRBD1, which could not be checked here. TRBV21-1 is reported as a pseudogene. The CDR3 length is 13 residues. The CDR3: CASSPEGEFRPIF. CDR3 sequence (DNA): TGTGCCAGCAGCCCAGAGGGGGAATTTCGTCCTATTTTC.

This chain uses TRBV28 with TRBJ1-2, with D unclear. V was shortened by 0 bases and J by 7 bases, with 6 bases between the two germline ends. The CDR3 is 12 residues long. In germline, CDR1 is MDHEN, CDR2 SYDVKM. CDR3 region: CASSLWASGYTF. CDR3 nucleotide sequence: TGTGCCAGCAGTTTATGGGCTAGTGGCTACACCTTC.

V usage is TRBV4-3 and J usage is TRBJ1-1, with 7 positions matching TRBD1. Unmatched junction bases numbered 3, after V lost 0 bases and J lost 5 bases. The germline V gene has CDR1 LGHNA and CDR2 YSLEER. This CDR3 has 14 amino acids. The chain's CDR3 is CASSQDLGQTEAFF. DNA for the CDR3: TGCGCCAGCAGCCAAGACTTGGGACAGACTGAAGCTTTCTTT.

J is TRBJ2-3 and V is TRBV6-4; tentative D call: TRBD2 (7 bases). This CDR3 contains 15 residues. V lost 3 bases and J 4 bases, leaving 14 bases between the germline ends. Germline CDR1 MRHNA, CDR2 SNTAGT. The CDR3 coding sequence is TGTGCCAGCAGTGAACAGGGAGGGCCTTCAGATACGCAGTATTTT. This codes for CASSEQGGPSDTQYF.

This CDR3 reads CASSLRGYGYTF. The DNA of the CDR3 is TGTGCCAGCAGTTTAAGGGGTTACGGCTACACCTTC. The rearrangement joins TRBV28 to TRBJ1-2; D may be TRBD1 (5 bases). The V end was cut by 2 bases, the J end by 8 bases, with 9 bases between. Germline V gene sequence: CDR1 MDHEN, CDR2 SYDVKM. The CDR3 covers 12 residues.